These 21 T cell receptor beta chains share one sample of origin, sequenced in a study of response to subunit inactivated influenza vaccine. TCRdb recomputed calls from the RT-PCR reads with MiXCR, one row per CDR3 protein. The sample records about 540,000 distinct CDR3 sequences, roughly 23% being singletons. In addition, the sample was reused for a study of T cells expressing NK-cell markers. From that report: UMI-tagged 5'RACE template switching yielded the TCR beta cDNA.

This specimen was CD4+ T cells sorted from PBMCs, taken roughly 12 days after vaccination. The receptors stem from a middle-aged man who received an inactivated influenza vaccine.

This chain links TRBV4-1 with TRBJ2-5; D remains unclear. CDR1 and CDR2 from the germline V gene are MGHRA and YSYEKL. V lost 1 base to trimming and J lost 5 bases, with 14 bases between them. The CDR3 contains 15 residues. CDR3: CASSQVGGRLETQYF. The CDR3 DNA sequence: TGCGCCAGCAGCCAAGTGGGCGGCCGGTTGGAGACCCAGTACTTC.

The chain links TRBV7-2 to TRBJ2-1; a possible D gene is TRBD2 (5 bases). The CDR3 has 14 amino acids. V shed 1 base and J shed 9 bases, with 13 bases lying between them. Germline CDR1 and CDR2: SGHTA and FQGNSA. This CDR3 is CASSLEVGEGEQFF. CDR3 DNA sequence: TGTGCCAGCAGCTTAGAGGTGGGAGAGGGTGAGCAGTTCTTC.

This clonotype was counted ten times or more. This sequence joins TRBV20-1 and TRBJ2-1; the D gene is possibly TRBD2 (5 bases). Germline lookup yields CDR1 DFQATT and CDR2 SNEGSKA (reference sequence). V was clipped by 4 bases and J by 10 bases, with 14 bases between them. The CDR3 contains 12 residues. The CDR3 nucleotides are TGCAGTGCTAACCTAGTTACGGGAGAGCAGTTCTTC. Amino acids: CSANLVTGEQFF.

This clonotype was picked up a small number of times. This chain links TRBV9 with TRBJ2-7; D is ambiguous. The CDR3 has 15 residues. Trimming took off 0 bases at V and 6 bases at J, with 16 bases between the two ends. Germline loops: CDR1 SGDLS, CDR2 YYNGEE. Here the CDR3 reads CASSVGHGTQSEQYF. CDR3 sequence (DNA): TGTGCCAGCAGCGTAGGCCATGGTACCCAGTCCGAGCAGTACTTC.

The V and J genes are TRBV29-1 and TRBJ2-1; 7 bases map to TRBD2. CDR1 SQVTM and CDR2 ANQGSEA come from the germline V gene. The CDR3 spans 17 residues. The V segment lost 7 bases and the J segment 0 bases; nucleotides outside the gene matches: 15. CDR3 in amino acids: CSAQLAHTHFSYNEQFF. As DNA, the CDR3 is TGCAGCGCCCAACTAGCGCATACACATTTCTCCTACAATGAGCAGTTCTTC.

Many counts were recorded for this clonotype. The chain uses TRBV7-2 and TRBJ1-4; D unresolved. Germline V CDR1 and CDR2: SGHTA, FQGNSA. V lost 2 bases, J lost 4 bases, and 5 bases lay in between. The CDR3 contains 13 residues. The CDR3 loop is CASSLWGNEKLFF. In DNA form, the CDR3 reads TGTGCCAGCAGCTTATGGGGTAATGAAAAACTGTTTTTT.

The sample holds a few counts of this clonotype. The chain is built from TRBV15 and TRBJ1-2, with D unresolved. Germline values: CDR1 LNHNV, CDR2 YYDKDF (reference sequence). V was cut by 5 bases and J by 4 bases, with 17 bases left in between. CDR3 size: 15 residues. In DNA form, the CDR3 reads TGTGCCACCAGCCAGATGTCTGGCAGCTTCTATGGCTACACCTTC. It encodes CATSQMSGSFYGYTF.

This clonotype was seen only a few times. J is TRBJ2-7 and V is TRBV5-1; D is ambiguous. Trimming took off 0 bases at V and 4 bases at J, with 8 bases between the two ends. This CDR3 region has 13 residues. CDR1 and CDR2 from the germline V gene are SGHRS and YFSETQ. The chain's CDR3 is CASSLDILYEQYF. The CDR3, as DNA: TGCGCCAGCAGCTTGGACATTCTATACGAGCAGTACTTC.

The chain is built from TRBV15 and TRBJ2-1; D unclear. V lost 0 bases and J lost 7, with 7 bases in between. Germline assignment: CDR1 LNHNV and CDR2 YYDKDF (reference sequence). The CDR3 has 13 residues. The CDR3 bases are TGTGCCACCAGCAGAGACTTAGGGAATGAGCAGTTCTTC. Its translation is CATSRDLGNEQFF.

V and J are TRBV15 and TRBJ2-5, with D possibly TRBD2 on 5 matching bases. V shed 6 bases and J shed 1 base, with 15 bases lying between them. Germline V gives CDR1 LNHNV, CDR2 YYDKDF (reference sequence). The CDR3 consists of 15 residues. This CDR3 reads CATRGVRRAQETQYF. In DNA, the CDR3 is TGTGCCACCAGGGGAGTCCGAAGAGCCCAAGAGACCCAGTACTTC.

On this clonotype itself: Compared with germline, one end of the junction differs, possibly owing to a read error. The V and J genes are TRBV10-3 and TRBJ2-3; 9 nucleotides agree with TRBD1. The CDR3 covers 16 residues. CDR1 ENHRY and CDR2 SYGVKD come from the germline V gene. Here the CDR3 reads CAISVTGGKGTDMQYF. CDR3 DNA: TGTGCCATCAGTGTTACAGGGGGCAAGGGGACAGATATGCAGTATTTT.

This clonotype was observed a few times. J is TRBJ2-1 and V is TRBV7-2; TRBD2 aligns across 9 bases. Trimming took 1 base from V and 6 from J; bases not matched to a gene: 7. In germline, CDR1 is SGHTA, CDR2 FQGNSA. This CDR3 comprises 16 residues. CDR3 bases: TGTGCCAGCAGCTTAGGTTTCGGACTAGCGAGCAATGAGCAGTTCTTC. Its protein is CASSLGFGLASNEQFF.

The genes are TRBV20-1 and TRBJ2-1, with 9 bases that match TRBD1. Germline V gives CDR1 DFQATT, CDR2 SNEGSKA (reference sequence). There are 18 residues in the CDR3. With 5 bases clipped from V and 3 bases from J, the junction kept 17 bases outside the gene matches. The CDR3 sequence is CSAGKGQGGISGYNEQFF. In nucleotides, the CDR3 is TGCAGTGCTGGAAAGGGACAGGGAGGAATCAGCGGCTACAATGAGCAGTTCTTC.

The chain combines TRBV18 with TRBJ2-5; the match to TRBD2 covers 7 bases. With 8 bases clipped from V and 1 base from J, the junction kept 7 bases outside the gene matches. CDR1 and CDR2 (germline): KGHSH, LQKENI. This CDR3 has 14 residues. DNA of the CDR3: TGTGCCAGCAAGATAACTAGCGCCCAAGAGACCCAGTACTTC. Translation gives CASKITSAQETQYF. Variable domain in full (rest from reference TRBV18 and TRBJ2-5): NAGVMQNPRHLVRRRGQEARLRCSPMKGHSHVYWYRQLPEEGLKFMVYLQKENIIDESGMPKERFSAEFPKEGPSILRIQQVVRGDSAAYFCASKITSAQETQYFGPGTRLLVL.

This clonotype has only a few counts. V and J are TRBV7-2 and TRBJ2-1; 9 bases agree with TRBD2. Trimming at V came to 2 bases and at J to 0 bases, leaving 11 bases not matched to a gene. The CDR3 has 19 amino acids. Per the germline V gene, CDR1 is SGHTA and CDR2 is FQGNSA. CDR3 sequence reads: CASSLPASGTQSSYNEQFF. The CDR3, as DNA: TGTGCCAGCAGCTTACCGGCTAGCGGGACGCAAAGCTCCTACAATGAGCAGTTCTTC.

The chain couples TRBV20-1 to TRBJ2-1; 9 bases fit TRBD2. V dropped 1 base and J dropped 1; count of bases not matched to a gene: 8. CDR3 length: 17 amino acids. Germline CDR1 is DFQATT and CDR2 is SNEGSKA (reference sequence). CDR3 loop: CSARADSGRFSYNEQFF. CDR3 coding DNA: TGCAGTGCTAGAGCAGATAGCGGGAGATTTTCCTACAATGAGCAGTTCTTC.

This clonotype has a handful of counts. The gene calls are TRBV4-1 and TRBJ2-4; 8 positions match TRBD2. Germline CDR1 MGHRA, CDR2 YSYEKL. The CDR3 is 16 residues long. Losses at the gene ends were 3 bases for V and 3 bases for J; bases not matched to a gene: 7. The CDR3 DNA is TGCGCCAGCAGCCACCAGCGGGGGTTGTTCAAAAACATTCAGTACTTC. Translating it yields CASSHQRGLFKNIQYF.

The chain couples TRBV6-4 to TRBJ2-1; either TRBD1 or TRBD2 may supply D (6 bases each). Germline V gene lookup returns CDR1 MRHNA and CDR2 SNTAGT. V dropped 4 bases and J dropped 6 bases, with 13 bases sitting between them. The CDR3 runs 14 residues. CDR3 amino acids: CASSGGTRTNEQFF. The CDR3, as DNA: TGTGCCAGCAGTGGCGGGACACGGACCAATGAGCAGTTCTTC.

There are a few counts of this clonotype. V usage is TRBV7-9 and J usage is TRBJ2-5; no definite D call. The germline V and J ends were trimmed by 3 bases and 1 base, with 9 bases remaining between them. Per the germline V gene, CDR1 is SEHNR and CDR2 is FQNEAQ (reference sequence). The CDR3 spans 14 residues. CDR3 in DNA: TGTGCCAGCAGCTTGTTGGCCTTCCAAGAGACCCAGTACTTC. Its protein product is CASSLLAFQETQYF.

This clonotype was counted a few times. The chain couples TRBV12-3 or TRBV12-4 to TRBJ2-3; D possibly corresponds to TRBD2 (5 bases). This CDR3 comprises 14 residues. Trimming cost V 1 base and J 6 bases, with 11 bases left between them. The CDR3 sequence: CASSLGRRSDTQYF. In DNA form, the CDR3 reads TGTGCCAGCAGTTTAGGTAGGAGGTCGGATACGCAGTATTTT.

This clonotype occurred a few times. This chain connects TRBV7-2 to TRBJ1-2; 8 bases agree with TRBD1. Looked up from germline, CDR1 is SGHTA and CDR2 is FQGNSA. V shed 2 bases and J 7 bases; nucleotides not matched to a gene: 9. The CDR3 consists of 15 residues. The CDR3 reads CASSLMQGAFSGYTF. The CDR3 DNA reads TGTGCCAGCAGCTTAATGCAGGGGGCGTTCTCTGGCTACACCTTC.